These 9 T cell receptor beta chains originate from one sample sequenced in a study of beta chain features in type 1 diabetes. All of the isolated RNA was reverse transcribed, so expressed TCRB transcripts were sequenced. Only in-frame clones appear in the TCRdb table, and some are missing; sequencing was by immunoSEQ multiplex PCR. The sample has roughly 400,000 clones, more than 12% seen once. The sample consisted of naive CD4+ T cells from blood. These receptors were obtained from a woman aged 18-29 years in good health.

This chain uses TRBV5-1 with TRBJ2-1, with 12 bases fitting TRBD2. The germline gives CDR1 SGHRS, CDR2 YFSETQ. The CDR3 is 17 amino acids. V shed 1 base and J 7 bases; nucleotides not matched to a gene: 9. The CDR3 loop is CASSLRFQLAGGNEQFF. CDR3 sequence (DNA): TGCGCCAGCAGCTTGAGGTTTCAGCTAGCGGGAGGGAATGAGCAGTTCTTC.

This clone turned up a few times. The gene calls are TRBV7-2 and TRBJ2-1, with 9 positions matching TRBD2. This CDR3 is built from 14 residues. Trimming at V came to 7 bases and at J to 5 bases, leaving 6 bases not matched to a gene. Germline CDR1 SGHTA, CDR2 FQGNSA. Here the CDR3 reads CASKRLAGNNEQFF. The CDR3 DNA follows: TGTGCCAGCAAAAGGCTAGCGGGAAACAATGAGCAGTTCTTC.

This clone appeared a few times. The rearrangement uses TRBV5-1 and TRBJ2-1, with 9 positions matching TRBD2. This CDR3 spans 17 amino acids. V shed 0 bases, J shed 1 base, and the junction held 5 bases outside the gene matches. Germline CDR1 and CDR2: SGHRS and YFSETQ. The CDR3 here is CASSLGSGSQSYNEQFF. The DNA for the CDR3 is TGCGCCAGCAGCTTGGGTAGCGGGAGCCAATCCTACAATGAGCAGTTCTTC.

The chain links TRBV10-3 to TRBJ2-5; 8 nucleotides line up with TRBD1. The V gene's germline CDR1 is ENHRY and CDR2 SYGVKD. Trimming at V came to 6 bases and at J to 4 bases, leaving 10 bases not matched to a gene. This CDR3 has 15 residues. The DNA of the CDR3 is TGTGCCATCAGCGGTGTCCGAGACAGGGGAGAGACCCAGTACTTC. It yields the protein CAISGVRDRGETQYF.

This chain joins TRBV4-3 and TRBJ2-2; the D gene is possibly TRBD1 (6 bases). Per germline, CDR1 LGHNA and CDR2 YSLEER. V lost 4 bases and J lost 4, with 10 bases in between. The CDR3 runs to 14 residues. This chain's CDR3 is CASSRNRATGELFF. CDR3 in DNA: TGCGCCAGCAGCCGGAACAGGGCCACCGGGGAGCTGTTTTTT.

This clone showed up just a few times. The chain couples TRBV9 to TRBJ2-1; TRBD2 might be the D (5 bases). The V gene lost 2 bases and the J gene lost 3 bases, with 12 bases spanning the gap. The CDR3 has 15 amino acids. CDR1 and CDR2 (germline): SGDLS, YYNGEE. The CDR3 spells CASSVGPGIYNEQFF. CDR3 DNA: TGTGCCAGCAGCGTTGGCCCCGGGATCTACAATGAGCAGTTCTTC.

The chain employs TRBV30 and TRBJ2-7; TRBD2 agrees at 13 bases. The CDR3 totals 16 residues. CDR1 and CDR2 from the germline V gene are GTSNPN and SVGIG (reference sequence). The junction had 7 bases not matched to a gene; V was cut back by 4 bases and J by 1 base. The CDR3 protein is CAWTLPGLAGSYEQYF. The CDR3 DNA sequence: TGTGCCTGGACATTACCGGGACTAGCGGGGTCCTACGAGCAGTACTTC.

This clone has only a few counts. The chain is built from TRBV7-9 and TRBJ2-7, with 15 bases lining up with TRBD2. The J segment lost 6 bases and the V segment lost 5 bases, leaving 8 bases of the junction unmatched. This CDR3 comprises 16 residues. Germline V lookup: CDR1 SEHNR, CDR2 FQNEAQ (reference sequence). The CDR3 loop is CASSPPGTSGRSEQYF. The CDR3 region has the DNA TGTGCCAGCAGCCCGCCTGGGACTAGCGGGAGGTCCGAGCAGTACTTC.

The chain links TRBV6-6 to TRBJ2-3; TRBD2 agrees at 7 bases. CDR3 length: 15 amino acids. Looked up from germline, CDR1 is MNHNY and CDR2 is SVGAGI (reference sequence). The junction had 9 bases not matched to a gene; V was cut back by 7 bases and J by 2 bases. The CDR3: CASTPPAGVTDTQYF. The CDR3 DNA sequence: TGTGCCAGCACGCCACCGGCGGGAGTCACAGATACGCAGTATTTT.